This passage covers 21 T cell receptor beta chains from one sample sequenced in a study of blood T cell repertoires in COVID-19. The repertoire was sequenced with immunoSEQ multiplex PCR; TCRdb's copy has only in-frame clones and lacks some. The sample includes 81,000 or so clones, around 81% of them seen just once. The sequencing input was peripheral blood. Every receptor here comes from a woman in her sixties or seventies with active or convalescent COVID-19.

J is TRBJ2-1 and V is TRBV5-1; possibly TRBD2 for D (5 bases). From germline, CDR1 is SGHRS and CDR2 YFSETQ. The CDR3 contains 15 residues. Trimming left V 4 bases short and J 9 bases short, with 20 bases between. The chain's CDR3 is CASSGRGLRGSEQFF. CDR3 nucleotides: TGCGCCAGCAGCGGCCGCGGACTTCGCGGAAGTGAGCAGTTCTTC.

The chain joins TRBV12-3 or TRBV12-4 to TRBJ2-7; D remains ambiguous. The CDR3 sequence is 12 residues long. Trimming removed 2 bases from V and 4 bases from J, with 6 bases in between. Written as DNA, the CDR3 is TGTGCCAGCAGTTTAATGAGGTACGAGCAGTACTTC. It encodes CASSLMRYEQYF.

CDR3 in DNA: TGTGCCAGCAACAGGGGGGCATGGGGCTACACCTTC. The encoded protein is CASNRGAWGYTF. The chain recombines TRBV12-3 or TRBV12-4 with TRBJ1-2; TRBD1 aligns across 8 bases. V trimming: 7 bases; J trimming: 8 bases; junction bases outside the gene matches: 6. The CDR3 is 12 amino acids.

The V and J genes are TRBV9 and TRBJ2-7; 7 bases line up with TRBD2. The germline V gene encodes CDR1 SGDLS and CDR2 YYNGEE. With 3 bases clipped from V and 2 bases from J, the junction kept 8 bases outside the gene matches. The CDR3 totals 15 residues. CDR3 residues: CASSESGAGAYEQYF. Here the CDR3 DNA reads TGTGCCAGCAGCGAAAGCGGGGCGGGAGCCTACGAGCAGTACTTC.

The chain combines TRBV4-1 with TRBJ2-4, with 11 bases aligning to TRBD2. The V and J ends lost 1 base and 0 bases, in that order; junction bases with no gene match: 5. CDR3 length equals 18 residues. Germline CDR1 is MGHRA and CDR2 is YSYEKL. The CDR3 region has the DNA TGCGCCAGCAGCCAAGGGGGACTAGCGGTCGTAGCCAAAAACATTCAGTACTTC. Its protein is CASSQGGLAVVAKNIQYF.

This chain joins TRBV4-1 and TRBJ1-5; TRBD1 might be the D (6 bases). In germline, CDR1 is MGHRA, CDR2 YSYEKL. The CDR3 runs 16 residues. V lost 0 bases and J 7 bases, leaving 16 bases between the germline ends. CDR3 residues: CASSQDHGQGSQPQHF. CDR3 in DNA: TGCGCCAGCAGCCAAGATCACGGGCAGGGGAGCCAGCCCCAGCATTTT.

Notes on this clone: This same CDR3 is encoded by further DNA sequences in the sample. This chain joins TRBV5-1 and TRBJ2-7, with no clear D. The CDR3 consists of 13 residues. The V end lost 0 bases, the J end lost 3 bases, and 7 bases lay between the germline ends. Germline V gene sequence: CDR1 SGHRS, CDR2 YFSETQ. CDR3 amino acids: CASSLVGGYEQYF. CDR3 coding DNA: TGCGCCAGCAGCTTGGTTGGCGGCTACGAGCAGTACTTC.

This chain joins TRBV6-5 and TRBJ1-6; a weak D match, TRBD1 (6 bases). The length of the CDR3 is 16 residues. Germline V gives CDR1 MNHEY, CDR2 SVGAGI. V was clipped by 4 bases and J by 6 bases, with 16 bases between them. The CDR3 reads CASSFNRGGINSPLHF. The DNA of the CDR3 is TGTGCCAGCAGTTTCAATCGGGGGGGCATTAATTCACCCCTCCACTTT.

This clone was counted once. The chain is built from TRBV7-2 and TRBJ2-1, with TRBD2 matching 10 bases. The CDR3 consists of 15 residues. Germline lookup yields CDR1 SGHTA and CDR2 FQGNSA. V gave up 10 bases and J gave up 2 bases; unmatched junction bases: 8. The CDR3 sequence: CATGERGGAYNEQFF. The CDR3, as DNA: TGTGCCACCGGGGAGCGGGGGGGAGCCTACAATGAGCAGTTCTTC.

The chain recombines TRBV5-1 with TRBJ1-5; 7 bases match TRBD1. The germline V gene encodes CDR1 SGHRS and CDR2 YFSETQ. The CDR3 spans 16 residues. Trimming took 4 bases from V and 1 from J; bases not matched to a gene: 8. The CDR3 spells CASSPGPGGSNQPQHF. The CDR3 nucleotides read TGCGCCAGCAGCCCTGGACCAGGGGGGAGCAATCAGCCCCAGCATTTT.

The chain is built from TRBV7-2 and TRBJ1-6; the D is unclear. V was pared by 8 bases and J by 3 bases, with 14 bases between. In germline, CDR1 is SGHTA, CDR2 FQGNSA. CDR3 length: 15 amino acids. The CDR3 reads CASAPSGGYNSPLHF. The CDR3 coding sequence is TGTGCCAGCGCCCCCTCTGGCGGCTATAATTCACCCCTCCACTTT.

This chain connects TRBV10-3 to TRBJ2-3, with 9 bases lining up with TRBD2. This CDR3 is 14 amino acids long. Looked up from germline, CDR1 is ENHRY and CDR2 is SYGVKD. V shed 6 bases and J 1 base; nucleotides not matched to a gene: 2. CDR3 sequence reads: CAIRSSGGTDTQYF. CDR3 coding DNA: TGTGCCATCAGGTCTAGCGGGGGCACAGATACGCAGTATTTT.

The rearrangement joins TRBV7-2 to TRBJ2-5, with 11 bases identical to TRBD1. The CDR3 runs to 17 residues. Per the germline V gene, CDR1 is SGHTA and CDR2 is FQGNSA. V was clipped by 5 bases and J by 2 bases; unmatched bases: 10. CDR3: CASSAIGQGAIQETQYF. In nucleotides, the CDR3 is TGTGCCAGCAGCGCGATCGGACAGGGGGCGATTCAAGAGACCCAGTACTTC.

This clone was seen once. The chain employs TRBV6-5 and TRBJ1-2, with 10 bases matching TRBD1. With V trimmed by 7 bases and J by 6 bases, 11 bases remained unmatched. Germline V gene lookup returns CDR1 MNHEY and CDR2 SVGAGI. The CDR3 loop spans 15 amino acids. CDR3 region: CASTWDRGVSDGYTF. The CDR3 coding sequence is TGTGCCAGCACTTGGGACAGGGGAGTTAGTGATGGCTACACCTTC.

This clone showed up just once. V and J are TRBV2 and TRBJ2-7; 9 bases fit TRBD1. The CDR3 length is 14 residues. The V segment lost 5 bases and the J segment 0 bases; nucleotides outside the gene matches: 2. CDR1 SNHLY and CDR2 FYNNEI come from the germline V gene. CDR3 coding DNA: TGTGCCAGCAGTAGGACAGGGGACTCCTACGAGCAGTACTTC. Translating it yields CASSRTGDSYEQYF.

The chain combines TRBV7-9 with TRBJ1-1; D is uncertain. Germline CDR1 reads SEHNR; CDR2 reads FQNEAQ (reference sequence). V was clipped by 1 base and J by 5 bases, with 17 bases between them. CDR3 length: 16 residues. The CDR3 sequence: CASSLGGSGKGTEAFF. The CDR3 DNA sequence: TGTGCCAGCAGCTTAGGGGGATCGGGGAAGGGAACTGAAGCTTTCTTT.

This clone was counted only a few times. CDR3 amino acids: CASSPTSSSSYEQYF. In DNA, the CDR3 is TGCGCCAGCAGCCCTACTAGCAGTAGCTCCTACGAGCAGTACTTC. The chain joins TRBV5-1 to TRBJ2-7, with a possible D match to TRBD2 (6 bases). The V gene's germline CDR1 is SGHRS and CDR2 YFSETQ. V dropped 4 bases and J dropped 0 bases, with 14 bases sitting between them. The CDR3 contains 15 residues.

This clone was found once. This rearrangement joins TRBV5-1 to TRBJ1-4; maybe TRBD1 (5 bases). The CDR3 spans 14 residues. Trimming pared 2 bases from V and 5 bases from J, leaving 10 bases between. CDR1 and CDR2 (germline): SGHRS, YFSETQ. The CDR3 DNA reads TGCGCCAGCAGCTTCCAGGGTACAAATGAAAAACTGTTTTTT. It codes for CASSFQGTNEKLFF.

This chain joins TRBV4-1 and TRBJ2-1; possibly TRBD2 for D (5 bases). The germline CDR1 and CDR2 sequences are MGHRA and YSYEKL. V lost 4 bases, J lost 4 bases, and 14 bases lay in between. The CDR3 totals 15 residues. The CDR3 DNA follows: TGCGCCAGCAGCCGGACCTCCGGGGATTACAATGAGCAGTTCTTC. Protein: CASSRTSGDYNEQFF.

This chain's CDR3 is CASSWDSSNSPLHF. CDR3 in DNA: TGCGCCAGCAGCTGGGACTCGTCCAATTCACCCCTCCACTTT. The chain recombines TRBV5-1 with TRBJ1-6, with D maybe TRBD1 (5 bases). The CDR3 loop spans 14 amino acids. The V and J ends lost 3 bases and 7 bases respectively, with 11 bases between them. Looked up from germline, CDR1 is SGHRS and CDR2 is YFSETQ.

This sequence joins TRBV6-5 and TRBJ2-5; maybe TRBD1 (6 bases). The CDR3 contains 15 residues. V gave up 6 bases and J gave up 1 base, with 15 bases separating them. Germline-derived CDR1 and CDR2 are MNHEY and SVGAGI. CDR3 residues: CASSTQGSIQETQYF. The CDR3 region has the DNA TGTGCCAGCAGCACCCAGGGGTCAATCCAAGAGACCCAGTACTTC.